This T cell receptor beta chain was recorded in a study of T-cell reconstitution after alpha-beta-depleted transplantation in children. General observations from the study: Expanded graft clones, several hundred of them, were reportedly the source of alpha-beta T cells about two months after transplant. Newly generated T cells supplied most T-cell counts and diversity one year post-transplant. Some patients' high day-60 TCRbeta diversity was attributed to recipient cells surviving conditioning.

This clonotype was seen many times. As yet, its antigen is unknown. Unique molecular identifiers tagged the TCRbeta library. TCRdb ran MiXCR on the PCR reads and lists one entry per CDR3 protein. This sample has approximately 190,000 distinct CDR3 sequences, with roughly 6.3% found just once. CDR1 SGHDN and CDR2 FVKESK come from the germline V gene. The CDR3 has 14 amino acids. V dropped 0 bases and J dropped 4 bases, with 10 bases sitting between them. The input for sequencing was PBMCs, taken before TCRalphabeta/CD19-depleted stem cell transplant. The chain links TRBV14 to TRBJ2-7; TRBD2 might be the D (6 bases). The clonotype comes from a girl in the first two years of life with combined immunodeficiency, due to receive a stem cell transplant. CDR3 loop: CASSQEGGDYEQYF. The DNA of the CDR3 is TGTGCCAGCAGCCAAGAGGGAGGAGATTACGAGCAGTACTTC.